The clone carrying this TCR beta chain counts as large. The data are from a study of blood T cell repertoires in COVID-19. Study overall: Acute and convalescent COVID-19 samples came from the United States, Italy and Spain. PBMCs, B-cell-depleted T cells, or T cells were the source of the cDNA or gDNA that made up the material.

Germline V gene lookup returns CDR1 SGDLS and CDR2 YYNGEE. V was trimmed by 0 bases and J by 5 bases, leaving 5 bases between them. The CDR3 extends over 13 amino acids. In the original processing: Researchers report that nucleated cell counts were estimated from reference gene primer amplification. The repertoire was sequenced with immunoSEQ multiplex PCR; TCRdb's copy has only in-frame clones and lacks some. V, J and clone size are taken as reported in that table, and D and trimming were inferred from the DNA itself. Here the sample spans some 160,000 clones, approximately 90% being singletons. Sequencing input: peripheral blood. The receptor was isolated from a woman aged 70-85 years with COVID-19, enrolled during active disease. J is TRBJ2-2 and V is TRBV9; D unresolved. CDR3 nucleotide sequence: TGTGCCAGCAGCGTAGTCCAAACCGGGGAGCTGTTTTTT. Amino acids: CASSVVQTGELFF. The variable domain in full, with the rest retrieved from reference TRBV9 and TRBJ2-2, is DSGVTQTPKHLITATGQRVTLRCSPRSGDLSVYWYQQSLDQGLQFLIQYYNGEERAKGNILERFSAQQFPDLHSELNLSSLELGDSALYFCASSVVQTGELFFGEGSRLTVL.